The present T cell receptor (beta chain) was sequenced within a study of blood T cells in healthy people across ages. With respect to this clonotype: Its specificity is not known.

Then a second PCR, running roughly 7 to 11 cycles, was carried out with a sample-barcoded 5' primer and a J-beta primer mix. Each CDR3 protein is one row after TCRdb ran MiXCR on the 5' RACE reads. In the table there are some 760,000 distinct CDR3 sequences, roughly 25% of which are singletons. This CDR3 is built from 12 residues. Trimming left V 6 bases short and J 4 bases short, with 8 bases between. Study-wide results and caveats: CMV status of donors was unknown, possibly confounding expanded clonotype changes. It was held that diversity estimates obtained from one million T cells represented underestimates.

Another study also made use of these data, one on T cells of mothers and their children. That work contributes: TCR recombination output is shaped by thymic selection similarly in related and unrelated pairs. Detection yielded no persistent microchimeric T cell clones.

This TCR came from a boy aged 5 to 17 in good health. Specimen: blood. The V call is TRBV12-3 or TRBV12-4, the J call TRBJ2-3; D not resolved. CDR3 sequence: CASSDLSDTQYF. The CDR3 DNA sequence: TGTGCCAGCAGCGACCTTTCAGATACGCAGTATTTT.